This T cell receptor (beta chain) was recovered during a study of blood T cell repertoires in COVID-19. Recruitment covered about two dozen US areas and drew participants whose ages spanned roughly 18 to 95 years. Donors were grouped by their self-reported clinical history. Germline V gene sequence: CDR1 LGHDT, CDR2 YNNKEL (reference sequence). This CDR3 has 15 amino acids. Unmatched junction bases numbered 4, after V lost 2 bases and J lost 3 bases. The authors' processing: Reference gene primer amplification gave nucleated cell count estimates. Clones were read by immunoSEQ multiplex PCR, and TCRdb kept only the in-frame ones, dropping some. V, J and clone size derive from that table, while D and trimming were established from the DNA sequence. The table lists 370,000 or so clones, about 90% of them singletons.

The sample taken for sequencing was PBMCs or T cells enriched from blood (not recorded which). The sequence was collected from a man aged 25-40 years who had recovered from COVID-19. V is TRBV3-1 (or the pseudogene TRBV3-2) and J is TRBJ1-3; 7 bases match TRBD1. The CDR3 sequence is CASSQLTGVGNTIYF. The CDR3 coding sequence is TGTGCCAGCAGCCAACTCACAGGGGTTGGAAACACCATATATTTT.